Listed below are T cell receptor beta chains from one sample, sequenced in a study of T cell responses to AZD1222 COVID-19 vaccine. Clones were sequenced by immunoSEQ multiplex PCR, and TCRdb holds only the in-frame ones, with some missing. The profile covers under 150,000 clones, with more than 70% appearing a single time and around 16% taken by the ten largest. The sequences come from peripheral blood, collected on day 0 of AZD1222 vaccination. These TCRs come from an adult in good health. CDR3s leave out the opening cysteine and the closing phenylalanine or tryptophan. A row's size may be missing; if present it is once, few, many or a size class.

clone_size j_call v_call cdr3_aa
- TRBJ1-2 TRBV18 ASSISHGNQGYT
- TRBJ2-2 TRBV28 ASSLNSNTGELF
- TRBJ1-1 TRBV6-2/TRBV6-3 ASSSLRREAF
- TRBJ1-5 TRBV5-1 ASSLGSGAGQPQH
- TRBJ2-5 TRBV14 ASSQTRFTSGQETQY
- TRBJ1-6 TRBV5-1 ASSLFPDRATNSPLH
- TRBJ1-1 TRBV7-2 ASTSYGQPEAF
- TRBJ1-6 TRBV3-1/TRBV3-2 ASSQGLGQRGDSPLH
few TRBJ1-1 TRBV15 ATSATANTEAF
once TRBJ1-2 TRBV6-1 ASSEAPGPRGYT
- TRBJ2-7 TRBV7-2 ASSLTGGNLHEQY
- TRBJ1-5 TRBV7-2 ASSLGKHQPQH
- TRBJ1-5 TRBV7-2 ASSPTWDQPQH
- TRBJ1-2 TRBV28 ASSLEQGRVKGYT
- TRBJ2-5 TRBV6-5 ASSNQQGVAGAQY
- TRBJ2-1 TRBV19 ASRGGQGIDEQF